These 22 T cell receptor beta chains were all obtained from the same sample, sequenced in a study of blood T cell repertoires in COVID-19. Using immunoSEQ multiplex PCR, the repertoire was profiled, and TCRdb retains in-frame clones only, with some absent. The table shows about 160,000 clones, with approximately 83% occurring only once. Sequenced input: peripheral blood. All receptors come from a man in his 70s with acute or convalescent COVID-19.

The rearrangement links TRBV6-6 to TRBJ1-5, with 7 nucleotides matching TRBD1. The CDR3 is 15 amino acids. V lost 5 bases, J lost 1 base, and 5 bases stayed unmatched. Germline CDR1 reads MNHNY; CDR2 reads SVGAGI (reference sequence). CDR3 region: CASSKGARSNQPQHF. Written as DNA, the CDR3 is TGTGCCAGCAGTAAGGGGGCTAGGAGCAATCAGCCCCAGCATTTT.

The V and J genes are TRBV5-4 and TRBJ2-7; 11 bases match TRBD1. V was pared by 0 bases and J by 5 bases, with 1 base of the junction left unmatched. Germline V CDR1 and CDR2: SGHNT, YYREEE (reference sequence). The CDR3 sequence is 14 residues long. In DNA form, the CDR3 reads TGTGCCAGCAGCTTGGGGACAGGGGGCCACGAGCAGTACTTC. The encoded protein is CASSLGTGGHEQYF.

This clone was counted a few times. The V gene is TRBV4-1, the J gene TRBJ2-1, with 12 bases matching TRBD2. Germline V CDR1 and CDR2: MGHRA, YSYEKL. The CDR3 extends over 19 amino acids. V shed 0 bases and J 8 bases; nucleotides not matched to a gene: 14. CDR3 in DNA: TGCGCCAGCAGCCAAGATGGGGGGGGACTAGCGGGCCCTGGGGATGAGCAGTTCTTC. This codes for CASSQDGGGLAGPGDEQFF.

Here the CDR3 reads CSVEDPMLAGGYTF. Written as DNA, the CDR3 is TGCAGCGTTGAAGATCCCATGTTGGCGGGTGGCTACACCTTC. The chain recombines TRBV29-1 with TRBJ1-2; D uncertain. CDR3 length: 14 residues. V was trimmed by 0 bases and J by 7 bases, leaving 15 bases between them. The germline V gene encodes CDR1 SQVTM and CDR2 ANQGSEA.

DNA for the CDR3: TGTGCCAGCTCACCTTCCCGGGTCGTAACTAATGAAAAACTGTTTTTT. Its protein is CASSPSRVVTNEKLFF. The V and J genes are TRBV18 and TRBJ1-4; D gene uncertain. V lost 3 bases, J lost 1 base, and 12 bases lay in between. This CDR3 is 16 amino acids long. CDR1 KGHSH and CDR2 LQKENI come from the germline V gene.

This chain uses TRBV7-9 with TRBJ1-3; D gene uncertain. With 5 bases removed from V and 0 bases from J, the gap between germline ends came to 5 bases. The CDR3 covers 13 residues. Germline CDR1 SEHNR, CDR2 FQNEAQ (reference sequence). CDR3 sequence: CASSPSSGNTIYF. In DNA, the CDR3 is TGTGCCAGCAGCCCTTCCTCTGGAAACACCATATATTTT.

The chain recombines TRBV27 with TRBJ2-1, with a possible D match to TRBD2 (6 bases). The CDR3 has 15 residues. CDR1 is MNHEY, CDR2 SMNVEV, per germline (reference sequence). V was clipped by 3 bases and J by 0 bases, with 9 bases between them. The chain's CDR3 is CASSFSGFSYNEQFF. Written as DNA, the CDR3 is TGTGCCAGCAGTTTTAGCGGATTCTCCTACAATGAGCAGTTCTTC.

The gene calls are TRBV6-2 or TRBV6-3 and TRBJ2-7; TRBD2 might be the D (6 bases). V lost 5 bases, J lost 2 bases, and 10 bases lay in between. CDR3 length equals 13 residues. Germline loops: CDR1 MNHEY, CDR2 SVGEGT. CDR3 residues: CASSRRAPYEQYF. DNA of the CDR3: TGTGCCAGCAGTAGGAGGGCCCCCTACGAGCAGTACTTC.

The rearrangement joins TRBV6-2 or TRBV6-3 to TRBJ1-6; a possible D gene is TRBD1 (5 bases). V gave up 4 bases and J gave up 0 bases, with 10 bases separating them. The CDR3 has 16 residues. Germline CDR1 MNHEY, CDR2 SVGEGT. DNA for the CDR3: TGTGCCAGCAGTTTACAGGCCGGCTCCTATAATTCACCCCTCCACTTT. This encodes CASSLQAGSYNSPLHF.

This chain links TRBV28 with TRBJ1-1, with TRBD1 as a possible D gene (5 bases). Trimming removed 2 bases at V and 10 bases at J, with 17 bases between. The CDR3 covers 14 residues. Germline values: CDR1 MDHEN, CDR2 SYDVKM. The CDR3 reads CASSLTSAGQRAFF. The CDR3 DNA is TGTGCCAGCAGTTTAACGTCGGCAGGGCAAAGAGCTTTCTTT.

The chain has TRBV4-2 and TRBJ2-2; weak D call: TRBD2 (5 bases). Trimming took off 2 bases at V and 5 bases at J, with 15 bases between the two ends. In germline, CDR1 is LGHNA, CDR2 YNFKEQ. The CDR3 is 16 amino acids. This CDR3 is CASSQYGRPGTGELFF. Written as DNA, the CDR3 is TGTGCCAGCAGCCAATACGGGCGGCCGGGGACCGGGGAGCTGTTTTTT.

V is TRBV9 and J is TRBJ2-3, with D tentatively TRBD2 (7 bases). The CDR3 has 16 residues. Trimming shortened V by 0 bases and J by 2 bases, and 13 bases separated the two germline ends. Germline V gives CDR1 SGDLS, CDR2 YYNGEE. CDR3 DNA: TGTGCCAGCAGCGTAGCGGCGGGGGCCCTCACAGATACGCAGTATTTT. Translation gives CASSVAAGALTDTQYF.

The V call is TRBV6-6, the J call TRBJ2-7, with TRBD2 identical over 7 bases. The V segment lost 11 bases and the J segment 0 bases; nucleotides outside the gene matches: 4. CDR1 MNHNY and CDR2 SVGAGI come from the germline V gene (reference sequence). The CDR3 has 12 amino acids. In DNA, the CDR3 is TGTGCCGGGGGGGGGAGCTCCTACGAGCAGTACTTC. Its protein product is CAGGGSSYEQYF.

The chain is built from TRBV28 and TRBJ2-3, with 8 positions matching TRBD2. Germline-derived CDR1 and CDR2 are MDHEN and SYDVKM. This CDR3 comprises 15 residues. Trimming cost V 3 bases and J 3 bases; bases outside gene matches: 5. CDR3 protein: CASSFGGVSTDTQYF. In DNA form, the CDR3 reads TGTGCCAGCAGTTTCGGGGGGGTGTCTACAGATACGCAGTATTTT.

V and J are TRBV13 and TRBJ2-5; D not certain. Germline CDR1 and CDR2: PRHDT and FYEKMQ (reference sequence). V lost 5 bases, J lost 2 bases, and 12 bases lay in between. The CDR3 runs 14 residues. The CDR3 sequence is CASSPDFKQETQYF. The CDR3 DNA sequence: TGTGCCAGCAGCCCCGACTTTAAACAAGAGACCCAGTACTTC.

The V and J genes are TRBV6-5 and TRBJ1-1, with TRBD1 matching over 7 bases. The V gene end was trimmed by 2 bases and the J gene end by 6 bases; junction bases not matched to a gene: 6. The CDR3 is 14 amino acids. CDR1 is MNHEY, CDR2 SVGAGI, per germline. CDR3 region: CASSYLHRGAEAFF. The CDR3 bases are TGTGCCAGCAGTTACCTCCACAGGGGCGCTGAAGCTTTCTTT.

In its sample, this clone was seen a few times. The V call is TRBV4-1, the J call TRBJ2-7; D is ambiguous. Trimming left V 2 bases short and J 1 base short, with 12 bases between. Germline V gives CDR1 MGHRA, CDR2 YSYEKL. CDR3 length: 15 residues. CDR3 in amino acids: CASSQSLTGSYEQYF. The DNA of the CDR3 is TGCGCCAGCAGCCAATCCCTCACGGGTTCCTACGAGCAGTACTTC.

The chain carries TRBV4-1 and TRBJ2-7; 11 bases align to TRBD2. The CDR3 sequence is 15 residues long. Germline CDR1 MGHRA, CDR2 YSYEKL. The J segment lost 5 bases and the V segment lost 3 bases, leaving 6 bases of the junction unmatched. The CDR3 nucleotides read TGCGCCAGCAGCCATATTAGCGGGAGGGCCAACGAGCAGTACTTC. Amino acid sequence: CASSHISGRANEQYF.

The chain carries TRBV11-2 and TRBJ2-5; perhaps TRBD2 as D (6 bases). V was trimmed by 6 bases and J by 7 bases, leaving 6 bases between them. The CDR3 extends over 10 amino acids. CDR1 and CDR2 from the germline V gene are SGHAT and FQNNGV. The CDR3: CASRGGTQYF. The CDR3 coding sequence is TGTGCCAGCAGGGGGGGGACCCAGTACTTC.

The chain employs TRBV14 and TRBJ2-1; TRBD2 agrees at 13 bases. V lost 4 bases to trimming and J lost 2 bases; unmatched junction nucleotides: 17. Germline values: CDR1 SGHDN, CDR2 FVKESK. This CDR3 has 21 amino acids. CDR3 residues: CASSLTDRWTSGRYTYNEQFF. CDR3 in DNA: TGTGCCAGCAGCCTAACGGACCGGTGGACTAGCGGGAGATATACCTACAATGAGCAGTTCTTC. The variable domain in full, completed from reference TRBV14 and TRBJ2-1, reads EAGVTQFPSHSVIEKGQTVTLRCDPISGHDNLYWYRRVMGKEIKFLLHFVKESKQDESGMPNNRFLAERTGGTYSTLKVQPAELEDSGVYFCASSLTDRWTSGRYTYNEQFFGPGTRLTVL.

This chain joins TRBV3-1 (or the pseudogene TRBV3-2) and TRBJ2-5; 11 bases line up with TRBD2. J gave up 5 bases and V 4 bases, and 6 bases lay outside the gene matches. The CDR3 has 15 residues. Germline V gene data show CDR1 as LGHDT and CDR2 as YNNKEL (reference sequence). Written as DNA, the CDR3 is TGTGCCAGCAGCCCCCTGACTAGCGGGATGGAGACCCAGTACTTC. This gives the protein CASSPLTSGMETQYF.

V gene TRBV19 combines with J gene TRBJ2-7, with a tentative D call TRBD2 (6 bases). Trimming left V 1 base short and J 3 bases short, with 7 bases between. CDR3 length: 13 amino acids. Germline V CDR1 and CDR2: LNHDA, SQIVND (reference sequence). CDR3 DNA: TGTGCCAGTAGTATAGCGGGAGTCTACGAGCAGTACTTC. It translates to CASSIAGVYEQYF.